This TCR beta chain was observed in a study of control samples from healthy donors and cancer patients. The table lists this clone with many counts. Profiling relied on immunoSEQ multiplex PCR, and the TCRdb table lists in-frame clones only, not all of them. Found here are over 150,000 clones, about 91% of them singletons; the top ten hold just over 2%. The V end was cut by 1 base, the J end by 1 base, with 16 bases between. This CDR3 has 17 amino acids. The V gene's germline CDR1 is MDHEN and CDR2 SYDVKM. Sequenced sample: blood. The chain recombines TRBV28 with TRBJ1-1; a possible D gene is TRBD1 (6 bases). This TCR was recovered from a woman aged 35 to 49 in good health. The CDR3 reads CASSLSGYRVRNTEAFF. As DNA, the CDR3 is TGTGCCAGCAGTTTATCGGGTTACAGGGTTCGGAACACTGAAGCTTTCTTT.